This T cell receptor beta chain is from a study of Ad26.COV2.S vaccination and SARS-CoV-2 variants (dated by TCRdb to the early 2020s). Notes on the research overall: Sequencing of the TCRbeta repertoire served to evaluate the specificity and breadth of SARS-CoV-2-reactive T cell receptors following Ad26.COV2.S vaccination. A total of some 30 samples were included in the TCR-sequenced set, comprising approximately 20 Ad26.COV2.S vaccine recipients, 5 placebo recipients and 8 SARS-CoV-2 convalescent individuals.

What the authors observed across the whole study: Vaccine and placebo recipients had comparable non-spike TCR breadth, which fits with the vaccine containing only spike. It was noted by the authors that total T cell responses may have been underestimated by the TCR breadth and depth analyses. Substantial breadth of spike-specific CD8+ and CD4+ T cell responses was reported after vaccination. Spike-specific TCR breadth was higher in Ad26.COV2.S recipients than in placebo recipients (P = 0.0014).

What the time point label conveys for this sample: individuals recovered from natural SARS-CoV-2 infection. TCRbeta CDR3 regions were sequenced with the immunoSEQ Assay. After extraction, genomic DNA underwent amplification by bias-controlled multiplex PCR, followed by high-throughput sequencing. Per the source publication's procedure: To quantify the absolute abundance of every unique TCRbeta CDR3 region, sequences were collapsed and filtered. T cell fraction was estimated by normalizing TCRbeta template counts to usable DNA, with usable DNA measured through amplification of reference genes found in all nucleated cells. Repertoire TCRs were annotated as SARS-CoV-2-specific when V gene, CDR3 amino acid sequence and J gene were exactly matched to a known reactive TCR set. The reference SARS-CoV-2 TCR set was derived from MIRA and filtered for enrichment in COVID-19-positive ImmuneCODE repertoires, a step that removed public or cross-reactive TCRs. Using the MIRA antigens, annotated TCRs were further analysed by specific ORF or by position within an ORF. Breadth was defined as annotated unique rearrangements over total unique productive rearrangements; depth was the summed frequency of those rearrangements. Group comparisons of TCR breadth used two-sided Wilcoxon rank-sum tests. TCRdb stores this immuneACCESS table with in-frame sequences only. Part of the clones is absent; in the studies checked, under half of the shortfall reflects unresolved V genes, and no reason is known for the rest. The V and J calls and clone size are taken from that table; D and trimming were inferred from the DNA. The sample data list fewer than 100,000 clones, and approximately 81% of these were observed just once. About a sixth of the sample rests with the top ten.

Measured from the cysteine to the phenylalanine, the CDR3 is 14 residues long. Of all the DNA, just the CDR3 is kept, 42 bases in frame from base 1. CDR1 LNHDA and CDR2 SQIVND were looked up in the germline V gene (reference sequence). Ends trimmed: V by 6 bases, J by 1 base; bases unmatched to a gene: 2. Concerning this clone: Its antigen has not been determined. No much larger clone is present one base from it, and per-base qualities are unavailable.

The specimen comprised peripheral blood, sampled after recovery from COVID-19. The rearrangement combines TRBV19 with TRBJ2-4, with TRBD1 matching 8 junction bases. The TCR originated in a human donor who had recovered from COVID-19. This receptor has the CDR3 CASRDRGAKNIQYF. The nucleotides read TGTGCCAGTAGAGACAGGGGTGCCAAAAACATTCAGTACTTC.